These 3 T cell receptor beta chains were sequenced from one sample in a study of blood T cells in healthy people across ages. Next came a second PCR, run for about 7 to 11 cycles, which used a sample-barcoded 5' primer along with a J-beta primer mix. TCRdb analysed the 5' RACE reads with MiXCR anew, one entry per CDR3 protein. The sample has about 1.8 million distinct CDR3 sequences, around half seen once. Material: blood. Receptors were obtained from a woman aged 40 to 55 in good health.

V and J are TRBV6-5 and TRBJ2-5; TRBD2 matches 16 bases. J gave up 2 bases and V 3 bases, and 9 bases lay outside the gene matches. The germline V gene has CDR1 MNHEY and CDR2 SVGAGI. CDR3 size: 19 residues. This chain's CDR3 is CASSYMAAGLAGGQETQYF. The CDR3 coding sequence is TGTGCCAGCAGTTATATGGCAGCGGGACTAGCGGGGGGGCAAGAGACCCAGTACTTC.

In its sample, this clonotype was seen once. The chain joins TRBV5-6 to TRBJ1-1; D possibly corresponds to TRBD1 (5 bases). Deletions cut 3 bases from V and 6 bases from J, with 12 bases between. In germline, CDR1 is SGHDT, CDR2 YYEEEE. This CDR3 is 13 amino acids long. Here the CDR3 DNA reads TGTGCCAGCAGCTCAGTGGGGGGAGCTGAAGCTTTCTTT. Its translation: CASSSVGGAEAFF.

V usage is TRBV6-2 or TRBV6-3 and J usage is TRBJ2-7; D unclear. CDR1 and CDR2 from the germline V gene are MNHEY and SVGEGT. The CDR3 is made up of 14 amino acids. Deletions cut 2 bases from V and 2 bases from J, with 10 bases between. For the CDR3, the DNA is TGTGCCAGCAGTTACGGCGGATATACCTACGAGCAGTACTTC. It codes for CASSYGGYTYEQYF.